This is a list of T cell receptor beta chains from one sample in a study of T-cell reconstitution after alpha-beta-depleted transplantation in children. TCRdb reprocessed the PCR reads with MiXCR, giving one entry per CDR3 protein. The sample contains some 530,000 distinct CDR3 sequences, under 15% of which appear only once. The material sequenced was PBMCs from the stem cell graft donor, taken from the stem cell graft. These receptors were obtained from a human donor who donated a stem cell graft to a child with combined immunodeficiency. Both conserved end residues are part of each CDR3. Each record gives: J gene, V gene, D gene, clone size, CDR3 DNA, CDR3 protein. D genes are given only for firm matches. Size is omitted from some rows. Given values are once, few, many or a class for expanded clones.

J gene: TRBJ2-7
V gene: TRBV27
D gene: .
clone size: few
CDR3 DNA: TGTGCCAGCAGTACGGCGTACGACACGGACCCATCCTACGAGCAGTACTTC
CDR3 protein: CASSTAYDTDPSYEQYF

J gene: TRBJ2-3
V gene: TRBV5-8
D gene: .
clone size: .
CDR3 DNA: TGTGCCAGCAGCCCATTTTCTAGCACAGATACGCAGTATTTT
CDR3 protein: CASSPFSSTDTQYF

J gene: TRBJ1-1
V gene: TRBV18
D gene: .
clone size: few
CDR3 DNA: TGTGCCAGCTCACCAACCGGGGGCGTTACTGAAGCTTTCTTT
CDR3 protein: CASSPTGGVTEAFF

J gene: TRBJ2-1
V gene: TRBV20-1
D gene: TRBD1
clone size: many
CDR3 DNA: TGCAGCGCGGTCAGGGGGCAGAGGGACAATGAGCAGTTCTTC
CDR3 protein: CSAVRGQRDNEQFF

J gene: TRBJ2-1
V gene: TRBV12-3/TRBV12-4
D gene: .
clone size: many
CDR3 DNA: TGTGCCAGCAGTGCGGGACTCGGGTATGAGCAGTTCTTC
CDR3 protein: CASSAGLGYEQFF

J gene: TRBJ2-5
V gene: TRBV2
D gene: TRBD1
clone size: few
CDR3 DNA: TGTGCCGTCCGGGACAGGGGGTACCAAGAGACCCAGTACTTC
CDR3 protein: CAVRDRGYQETQYF

J gene: TRBJ1-1
V gene: TRBV2
D gene: .
clone size: few
CDR3 DNA: TGTGCCGCACAGGTGAACACTGAAGCTTTCTTT
CDR3 protein: CAAQVNTEAFF

J gene: TRBJ2-7
V gene: TRBV7-9
D gene: .
clone size: .
CDR3 DNA: TGTGCCAGCAGCGGACGGGATGGCCAGTCCCGCGACGAGCAGTACTTC
CDR3 protein: CASSGRDGQSRDEQYF

J gene: TRBJ2-7
V gene: TRBV2
D gene: .
clone size: .
CDR3 DNA: TGTGCCACCCTCGGATCTCCTTACGAGCAGTACTTC
CDR3 protein: CATLGSPYEQYF

J gene: TRBJ2-3
V gene: TRBV4-2
D gene: .
clone size: .
CDR3 DNA: TGTGCCAGCAGCCCCTACGGGCAGGATACGCAGTATTTT
CDR3 protein: CASSPYGQDTQYF

J gene: TRBJ2-4
V gene: TRBV7-9
D gene: .
clone size: few
CDR3 DNA: TGTGCCAGCAGCCCCGCGGGGGCCAAAAACATTCAGTACTTC
CDR3 protein: CASSPAGAKNIQYF

J gene: TRBJ2-5
V gene: TRBV10-3
D gene: .
clone size: many
CDR3 DNA: TGTGCCATCGGTACGGGACATGCCGCAGAGACCCAGTACTTC
CDR3 protein: CAIGTGHAAETQYF

J gene: TRBJ1-1
V gene: TRBV11-2
D gene: .
clone size: .
CDR3 DNA: TGTGCCAGCAGCTTAGTCTTGGCCACGGGCACTGAAGCTTTCTTT
CDR3 protein: CASSLVLATGTEAFF

J gene: TRBJ1-6
V gene: TRBV4-3
D gene: TRBD1
clone size: .
CDR3 DNA: TGCGCCAGCAGCCAAGCCCCCACAGGGGAGTATTCACCCCTCCACTTT
CDR3 protein: CASSQAPTGEYSPLHF